The 27 T cell receptor beta chains in this list originate from one sample, sequenced in a study of cytomegalovirus exposure and HLA in healthy donors. The study ran its PCR with 60 Vbeta and 13 Jbeta primers. Data came from immunoSEQ multiplex PCR; TCRdb stores just in-frame clones and leaves some out. The sample consists of some 180,000 clones, less than 90% of them appearing once. Specimen: PBMCs. Receptors were obtained from a girl between 10 and 17 years old in good health and CMV-seropositive.

This chain uses TRBV20-1 with TRBJ1-2; unclear D gene. This CDR3 has 11 residues. The germline V and J ends were trimmed by 3 bases and 12 bases, with 14 bases remaining between them. Per the germline V gene, CDR1 is DFQATT and CDR2 is SNEGSKA (reference sequence). The CDR3 is CSASTDAQNTF. DNA for the CDR3: TGCAGTGCTAGTACAGACGCTCAAAACACCTTC.

The J gene is TRBJ2-7, the V gene TRBV27; TRBD2 agrees at 10 bases. The germline gives CDR1 MNHEY, CDR2 SMNVEV (reference sequence). The CDR3 runs 13 residues. V shed 6 bases and J 2 bases; nucleotides not matched to a gene: 1. The CDR3 reads CASSLAGAYEQYF. The CDR3 DNA follows: TGTGCCAGCAGCCTAGCGGGGGCCTACGAGCAGTACTTC.

The chain is built from TRBV30 and TRBJ2-7, with D possibly TRBD1 on 6 matching bases. The CDR3 has 14 residues. From germline, CDR1 is GTSNPN and CDR2 SVGIG (reference sequence). The ends were cut back, 3 bases at V and 2 bases at J, with 14 bases in the middle. The CDR3 nucleotides read TGTGCCTGGAGCCTAAGGGGGATTCCCTACGAGCAGTACTTC. It encodes CAWSLRGIPYEQYF.

This clone turned up a few times. This chain joins TRBV18 and TRBJ2-7; 10 nucleotides match TRBD2. This CDR3 is 14 amino acids long. The germline gives CDR1 KGHSH, CDR2 LQKENI. The ends lost 4 bases at V and 2 bases at J; junction bases unmatched: 2. In nucleotides, the CDR3 is TGTGCCAGCTCACAGCGGGAGGGCCCCTACGAGCAGTACTTC. Translated: CASSQREGPYEQYF.

This chain connects TRBV4-1 to TRBJ2-3; no definite D call. The germline V gene has CDR1 MGHRA and CDR2 YSYEKL. The length of the CDR3 is 12 residues. V was clipped by 1 base and J by 6 bases, with 5 bases between them. CDR3 sequence reads: CASSQVMDTQYF. Here the CDR3 DNA reads TGCGCCAGCAGCCAAGTTATGGATACGCAGTATTTT.

CDR3: CASSHRLAGDPEQYF. In DNA form, the CDR3 reads TGCGCCAGCAGCCATCGACTAGCGGGAGACCCCGAGCAGTACTTC. This rearrangement joins TRBV4-1 to TRBJ2-7; 12 nucleotides line up with TRBD2. Germline V gene lookup returns CDR1 MGHRA and CDR2 YSYEKL. The length of the CDR3 is 15 residues. With 3 bases clipped from V and 6 bases from J, the junction kept 6 bases outside the gene matches.

V is TRBV5-1 and J is TRBJ1-1; a possible D gene is TRBD1 (6 bases). The CDR3 is 15 residues long. The V gene lost 1 base and the J gene lost 1 base, with 11 bases spanning the gap. Germline CDR1 is SGHRS and CDR2 is YFSETQ. The CDR3, as DNA: TGCGCCAGCAGCTTGTATGGGACACAGAACACTGAAGCTTTCTTT. Its translation: CASSLYGTQNTEAFF.

This chain joins TRBV9 and TRBJ1-2; a weak D match, TRBD1 (6 bases). Germline assignment: CDR1 SGDLS and CDR2 YYNGEE. The ends were cut back, 4 bases at V and 2 bases at J, with 9 bases in the middle. The CDR3 runs to 13 residues. As DNA, the CDR3 is TGTGCCAGCAGCTCCGGACAGAACTATGGCTACACCTTC. Translated, it gives CASSSGQNYGYTF.

This rearrangement joins TRBV27 to TRBJ1-5; 7 nucleotides line up with TRBD1. CDR3 length: 13 residues. CDR1 and CDR2 from the germline V gene are MNHEY and SMNVEV (reference sequence). V was clipped by 2 bases and J by 7 bases; unmatched bases: 2. CDR3 coding DNA: TGTGCCAGCAGTTTACAGGGGGTCCAGCCCCAGCATTTT. It yields the protein CASSLQGVQPQHF.

The chain uses TRBV10-3 and TRBJ2-5; 8 nucleotides align to TRBD2. There are 16 residues in the CDR3. CDR1 and CDR2 (germline): ENHRY, SYGVKD. V shed 4 bases and J 3 bases; nucleotides not matched to a gene: 10. CDR3 coding DNA: TGTGCCATCAGTGTAAAGCGGGAGTTCGCCAAAGAGACCCAGTACTTC. Protein product: CAISVKREFAKETQYF.

This clone showed up just a few times. The V gene is TRBV6-5, the J gene TRBJ2-2; D may be TRBD1 (7 bases). This CDR3 contains 16 residues. The V end was cut by 1 base, the J end by 5 bases, with 14 bases between. CDR1 is MNHEY and CDR2 is SVGAGI in the germline V gene. CDR3 loop: CASSYFRQGGTGELFF. The CDR3 region has the DNA TGTGCCAGCAGTTACTTCCGACAGGGAGGAACCGGGGAGCTGTTTTTT.

The gene calls are TRBV4-3 and TRBJ1-4; D perhaps matches TRBD1 (5 bases). The V and J ends lost 1 base and 3 bases respectively, with 6 bases between them. This CDR3 has 14 residues. Germline CDR1 LGHNA, CDR2 YSLEER. CDR3 in DNA: TGCGCCAGCAGCCAAGCAGGGCCTAATGAAAAACTGTTTTTT. It specifies CASSQAGPNEKLFF.

The V gene is TRBV6-5, the J gene TRBJ1-2; TRBD1 matches 12 bases. The germline CDR1 and CDR2 sequences are MNHEY and SVGAGI. The CDR3 runs 16 residues. With 4 bases clipped from V and 5 bases from J, the junction kept 8 bases outside the gene matches. The CDR3 loop is CASSLAGTGGDYGYTF. As DNA, the CDR3 is TGTGCCAGCAGTTTAGCCGGGACAGGGGGCGATTATGGCTACACCTTC.

The chain employs TRBV19 and TRBJ2-3; weak D call: TRBD1 (6 bases). V was pared by 8 bases and J by 4 bases, with 13 bases between. The length of the CDR3 is 13 residues. CDR1 and CDR2 from the germline V gene are LNHDA and SQIVND (reference sequence). CDR3 sequence reads: CASAQGRADTQYF. CDR3 sequence (DNA): TGTGCCAGTGCACAGGGACGAGCAGATACGCAGTATTTT.

The chain joins TRBV5-1 to TRBJ2-1, with 10 bases matching TRBD2. The CDR3 extends over 16 amino acids. The V segment lost 7 bases and the J segment 7 bases; nucleotides outside the gene matches: 14. Looked up from germline, CDR1 is SGHRS and CDR2 is YFSETQ. The CDR3 DNA follows: TGCGCCAGCCGCATTCTAGAAGCGGGAGGGGGGAATGAGCAGTTCTTC. Its translation is CASRILEAGGGNEQFF. Drawing the rest from reference TRBV5-1 and TRBJ2-1, the complete variable domain is KAGVTQTPRYLIKTRGQQVTLSCSPISGHRSVSWYQQTPGQGLQFLFEYFSETQRNKGNFPGRFSGRQFSNSRSEMNVSTLELGDSALYLCASRILEAGGGNEQFFGPGTRLTVL.

This sequence joins TRBV6-5 and TRBJ2-1, with D tentatively TRBD2 (7 bases). Trimming took off 8 bases at V and 15 bases at J, with 17 bases between the two ends. Germline values: CDR1 MNHEY, CDR2 SVGAGI. The CDR3 spans 11 residues. As DNA, the CDR3 is TGTGCCAGCGGGGGGGCTAGGGGACGGTTCTTC. Amino acid sequence: CASGGARGRFF.

CDR3 bases: TGTGCCAGCTCACCCGGGGAATTCGACAATGAGCAGTTCTTC. Translation: CASSPGEFDNEQFF. The chain combines TRBV18 with TRBJ2-1; TRBD2 is a possible D gene (5 bases). Per germline, CDR1 KGHSH and CDR2 LQKENI. This CDR3 is built from 14 residues. V shed 3 bases and J shed 5 bases, with 11 bases lying between them.

The rearrangement joins TRBV5-1 to TRBJ2-7; TRBD2 is a possible D gene (5 bases). Germline V gives CDR1 SGHRS, CDR2 YFSETQ. V shed 3 bases and J shed 4 bases, with 11 bases lying between them. This CDR3 region has 13 residues. The CDR3 protein is CASSSRGLYEQYF. The CDR3 nucleotides are TGCGCCAGCAGCTCCCGCGGGTTGTACGAGCAGTACTTC.

The CDR3 DNA follows: TGTGCCAGCAGCTTAGCTGGGGGGGATCAGCCCCAGCATTTT. Its protein is CASSLAGGDQPQHF. V and J are TRBV7-8 and TRBJ1-5; possibly TRBD1 for D (5 bases). Deletions cut 0 bases from V and 5 bases from J, with 8 bases between. The CDR3 length is 14 residues. CDR1 and CDR2 (germline): SGHVS, FQNEAQ. Combining the CDR3 with reference TRBV7-8 and TRBJ1-5 gives the whole variable domain GAGVSQSPRYKVAKRGQDVALRCDPISGHVSLFWYQQALGQGPEFLTYFQNEAQLDKSGLPSDRFFAERPEGSVSTLKIQRTQQEDSAVYLCASSLAGGDQPQHFGDGTRLSIL.

The rearrangement links TRBV7-9 to TRBJ2-7; D is possibly TRBD2 (6 bases). V lost 2 bases to trimming and J lost 0 bases, with 11 bases between them. Germline V gene data show CDR1 as SEHNR and CDR2 as FQNEAQ (reference sequence). The CDR3 is made up of 15 amino acids. CDR3 residues: CASSLSGGTSYEQYF. CDR3 sequence (DNA): TGTGCCAGCAGCTTAAGTGGAGGGACCTCCTACGAGCAGTACTTC. Variable domain in full (rest from reference TRBV7-9 and TRBJ2-7): DTGVSQNPRHKITKRGQNVTFRCDPISEHNRLYWYRQTLGQGPEFLTYFQNEAQLEKSRLLSDRFSAERPKGSFSTLEIQRTEQGDSAMYLCASSLSGGTSYEQYFGPGTRLTVT.

The V and J genes are TRBV30 and TRBJ2-1, with a possible D match to TRBD2 (5 bases). Germline V gene lookup returns CDR1 GTSNPN and CDR2 SVGIG (reference sequence). This CDR3 region has 14 residues. V lost 2 bases to trimming and J lost 3 bases, with 11 bases between them. CDR3: CAWSWVDFYNEQFF. CDR3 nucleotides: TGTGCCTGGAGTTGGGTGGACTTCTACAATGAGCAGTTCTTC.

The rearrangement links TRBV2 to TRBJ1-2; 8 positions agree with TRBD1. V dropped 10 bases and J dropped 5; count of bases not matched to a gene: 12. Per the germline V gene, CDR1 is SNHLY and CDR2 is FYNNEI. The CDR3 is 14 residues long. CDR3 loop: CANKLTGAVYGYTF. In DNA, the CDR3 is TGTGCCAACAAGTTGACAGGGGCGGTTTATGGCTACACCTTC.

The rearrangement links TRBV11-3 to TRBJ2-2, with D uncertain. Per germline, CDR1 SGHNT and CDR2 YENEEA. The CDR3 runs to 13 residues. V lost 1 base and J 7 bases, leaving 7 bases between the germline ends. As DNA, the CDR3 is TGTGCCAGCAGCTTAGCTCTCTTCGGGGAGCTGTTTTTT. Translation gives CASSLALFGELFF.

The chain links TRBV27 to TRBJ2-7; TRBD2 is a possible D gene (5 bases). Germline loops: CDR1 MNHEY, CDR2 SMNVEV (reference sequence). V lost 10 bases, J lost 0 bases, and 10 bases lay in between. There are 12 residues in the CDR3. The CDR3 nucleotides are TGTGCCACCTTTAGCGCCTCCTACGAGCAGTACTTC. This translates into CATFSASYEQYF.

The genes are TRBV6-5 and TRBJ2-1; 9 bases align to TRBD1. CDR3 size: 15 residues. Per germline, CDR1 MNHEY and CDR2 SVGAGI. With V trimmed by 6 bases and J by 4 bases, 7 bases remained unmatched. The CDR3 region has the DNA TGTGCCAGCAGCAATGGACAGGGGACATACAATGAGCAGTTCTTC. It yields the protein CASSNGQGTYNEQFF.

V and J are TRBV6-5 and TRBJ1-1; the match to TRBD1 covers 8 bases. J gave up 4 bases and V 0 bases, and 7 bases lay outside the gene matches. This CDR3 is built from 16 residues. Germline CDR1 is MNHEY and CDR2 is SVGAGI. In DNA form, the CDR3 reads TGTGCCAGCAGTTACTCGTTGACAGGGGCAGCCACTGAAGCTTTCTTT. Protein: CASSYSLTGAATEAFF.

A single count supports this clone. The chain has TRBV4-1 and TRBJ2-1, with TRBD1 matching 8 bases. The germline gives CDR1 MGHRA, CDR2 YSYEKL. The CDR3 has 17 residues. After removal of 4 bases from V and 2 bases from J, the junction contained 10 bases not matched to a gene. CDR3 nucleotides: TGCGCCAGCAGCCGAAGAACCGGGACAGGAACCTACAATGAGCAGTTCTTC. It encodes CASSRRTGTGTYNEQFF.